This record covers a single TCR beta chain. Its antigen is unknown. From germline, CDR1 is MNHEY and CDR2 SVGEGT. This CDR3 spans 14 amino acids. TRB was amplified by touch-down multiplex PCR, primer pools A and B combined. TCRdb re-called the multiplex PCR reads; one entry per CDR3 protein, DNA not given. The sample has around 4,000 distinct CDR3 sequences. TRB was amplified from about 260 ng of peripheral blood genomic DNA per sample. This sample was taken from a study of T cell clusters in autoimmune cytopenias. Study-wide results and limits: Physiological T cell clusters of healthy donors were apparently absent in primary autoimmune cytopenia patients. No experiment has yet validated the function of the T cell clusters defined in silico. The cluster-lack signature was not seen for secondary cytopenia versus chronic lymphocytic leukemia. TRB repertoire shifts in secondary cytopenia and chronic lymphocytic leukemia mostly reflected lymphoma, not autoimmunity.

The clonotype was recovered from a human donor with an autoimmune cytopenia or autoimmune hepatitis (not recorded which). The gene calls are TRBV6-2 or TRBV6-3 and TRBJ2-7; TCRdb proposes TRBD1, but this gene call is untestable without DNA. The material sequenced was peripheral blood. The CDR3 loop is CASNPTASSYEQYF.